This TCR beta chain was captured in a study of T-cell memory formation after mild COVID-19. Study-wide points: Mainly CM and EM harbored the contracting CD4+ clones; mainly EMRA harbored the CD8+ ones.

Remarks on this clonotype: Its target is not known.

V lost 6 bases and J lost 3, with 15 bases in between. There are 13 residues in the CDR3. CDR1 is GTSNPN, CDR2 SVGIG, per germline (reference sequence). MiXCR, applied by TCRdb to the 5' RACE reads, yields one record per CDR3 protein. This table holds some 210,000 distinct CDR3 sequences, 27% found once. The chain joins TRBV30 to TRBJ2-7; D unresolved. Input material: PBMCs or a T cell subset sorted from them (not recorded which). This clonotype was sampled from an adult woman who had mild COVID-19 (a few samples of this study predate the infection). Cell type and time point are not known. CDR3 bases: TGTGCCTGTCAACCGGGTATAGGCTACGAGCAGTACTTC. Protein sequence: CACQPGIGYEQYF.